This T cell receptor (beta chain) stems from a study of blood T cell repertoires in COVID-19. Study context: Donors in the United States, Italy and Spain gave samples during acute or convalescent COVID-19. PBMCs, B-cell-depleted T cells, or T cells provided the cDNA or gDNA that made up the material.

Study processing details: The assay estimated nucleated cells by amplifying reference gene primers. TCRdb keeps only in-frame clones here, not all; method: immunoSEQ multiplex PCR. The DNA was the basis for D and trimming; V, J and clone size are from that table. The top ten hold roughly a tenth of the sample, which has approximately 150,000 clones, approximately 83% seen once. The sequenced sample was peripheral blood. This clonotype was sampled from a man in his 70s with active or convalescent COVID-19.

The CDR3 nucleotides read TGTGCCAGCAGCCCAGGACAACATGAGACCCAGTACTTC. Translated: CASSPGQHETQYF. The chain couples TRBV5-4 to TRBJ2-5; D possibly corresponds to TRBD1 (5 bases). V lost 4 bases and J 5 bases, leaving 12 bases between the germline ends. The germline CDR1 and CDR2 sequences are SGHNT and YYREEE (reference sequence). The CDR3 has 13 residues.